The clone carrying this T cell receptor (beta chain) has just one count. Per the authors' pipeline: Using reference gene primer amplification, nucleated cell counts were estimated. Profiled with immunoSEQ multiplex PCR; TCRdb holds only in-frame clones, not every one. V, J and clone size derive from that table, while D and trimming were established from the DNA sequence. The table lists roughly 280,000 clones, roughly 90% of them singletons. The CDR3 has 16 residues. Losses at the gene ends were 4 bases for V and 4 bases for J; bases not matched to a gene: 10. From germline, CDR1 is MGHRA and CDR2 YSYEKL. This sample is drawn from a study of blood T cell repertoires in COVID-19.

The rearrangement joins TRBV4-1 to TRBJ2-3; the match to TRBD2 covers 8 bases. The sample taken for sequencing was peripheral blood. The receptor was derived from a woman aged 25 to 39 with COVID-19, enrolled during active disease. The CDR3 coding sequence is TGCGCCAGCAGCCGCGCTTTGCGGGAGGTGGCAGATACGCAGTATTTT. It codes for CASSRALREVADTQYF.